This paragraph reports one T cell receptor (beta chain). Its antigen is unidentified. This sample was included in a study of early stage breast cancer tumors. Looking at the study overall: Most invasive tumors, about 75% of the 16, were ER+/PR+/HER2-. Among roughly twelve ER+/PR+/HER2- tumors, eight were ductal, four lobular.

General observations from the study: Comparing each tissue with blood distinguished tumor from normal in 14 of 16 patients. Compared with adjacent normal breast tissue, tumors showed around 2.5-fold greater T cell density and higher clonality.

Germline values: CDR1 MDHEN, CDR2 SYDVKM. V was pared by 5 bases and J by 7 bases, with 12 bases between. The CDR3 has 13 amino acids. Clones were sequenced by immunoSEQ multiplex PCR, and TCRdb holds only the in-frame ones, with some missing. The sample has 25,000 to 30,000 clones, about 80% seen once. This TCR was sampled from a person in their sixties or seventies with breast cancer. Source material: blood. The rearrangement uses TRBV28 and TRBJ2-1, with a tentative D call TRBD1 (5 bases). CDR3 nucleotides: TGTGCCAGCAGTCTAGGGGTGCCTAATGAGCAGTTCTTC. Translated: CASSLGVPNEQFF.